This T cell receptor beta chain derives from a study of blood T cells in healthy people across ages. General study points: Researchers report that TCR beta diversity correlated strongly with naive T cell percentage. Older age coincided with a roughly linear decline in TCR beta diversity per million T cells.

Germline CDR1 reads MNHNY; CDR2 reads SVGAGI (reference sequence). CDR3 size: 13 residues. The V and J ends lost 7 bases and 4 bases respectively, with 11 bases between them. Next came a second PCR, run for roughly 7 to 12 cycles, which used a sample-barcoded 5' primer along with a J-beta primer mix. From the 5' RACE reads, TCRdb called clonotypes with MiXCR, one entry per CDR3 protein. The sample yields hundreds of thousands of distinct CDR3 sequences, 45% to 60% seen once. In regard to this clonotype: Its antigen is unknown.

The specimen was blood. This TCR derives from a woman aged 80 or over in good health. The chain combines TRBV6-6 with TRBJ1-3; unclear D gene. The DNA of the CDR3 is TGTGCCAGCAACGGACTGCAAGGAAACACCATATATTTT. This gives the protein CASNGLQGNTIYF.